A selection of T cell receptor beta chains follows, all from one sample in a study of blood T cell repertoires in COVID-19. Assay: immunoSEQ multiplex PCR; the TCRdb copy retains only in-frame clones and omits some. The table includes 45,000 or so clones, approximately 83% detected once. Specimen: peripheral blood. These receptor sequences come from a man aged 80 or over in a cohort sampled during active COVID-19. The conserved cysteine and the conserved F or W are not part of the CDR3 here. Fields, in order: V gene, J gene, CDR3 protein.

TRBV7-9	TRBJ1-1	ASSSPGQGRTEAF
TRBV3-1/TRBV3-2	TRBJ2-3	ASSWSGADTQY
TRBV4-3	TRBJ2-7	ASSQEPGQGYEQY
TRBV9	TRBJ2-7	ASSVETGVSGSLPVEQY
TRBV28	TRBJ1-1	ASSLRLRNTEAF
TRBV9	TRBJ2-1	ASSVGEREGLIRQF
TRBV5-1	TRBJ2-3	ASSPMGGRRTDTQY
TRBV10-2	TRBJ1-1	ASSEMFSEAF
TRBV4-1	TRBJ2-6	ASSLDRDGANVLT
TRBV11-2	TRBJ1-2	ASSPRQTLNYGYT
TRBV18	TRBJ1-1	ASSLSGLLNTEAF
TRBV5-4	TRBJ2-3	ASSPSGGSTDTQY
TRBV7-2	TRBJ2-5	ASSLGSGTGAQETQY
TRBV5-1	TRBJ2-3	ASSSGTSGDTQY
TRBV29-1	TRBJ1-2	SVVSRGDGYGYT
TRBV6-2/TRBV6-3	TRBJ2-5	ASSRTSGRRRETQY
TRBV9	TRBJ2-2	ASSSRTASNTGELF
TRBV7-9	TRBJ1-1	ASSQGDRSMNTEAF
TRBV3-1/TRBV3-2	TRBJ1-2	ASSQDGVRGFGYT
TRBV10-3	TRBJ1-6	AISETTGTYNSPLH
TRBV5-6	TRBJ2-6	ASSLGVSGGANVLT
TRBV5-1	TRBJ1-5	ASSPVSSDQPQH
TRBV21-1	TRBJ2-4	ASSKLAGVFNLAKNIQY
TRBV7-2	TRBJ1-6	ASSSLPLSVSSPLH
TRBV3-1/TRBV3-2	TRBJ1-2	ASSRQQGAVYGYT
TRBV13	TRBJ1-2	ASARMSGRNGYT
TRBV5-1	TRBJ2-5	ASSLSEGRETQY